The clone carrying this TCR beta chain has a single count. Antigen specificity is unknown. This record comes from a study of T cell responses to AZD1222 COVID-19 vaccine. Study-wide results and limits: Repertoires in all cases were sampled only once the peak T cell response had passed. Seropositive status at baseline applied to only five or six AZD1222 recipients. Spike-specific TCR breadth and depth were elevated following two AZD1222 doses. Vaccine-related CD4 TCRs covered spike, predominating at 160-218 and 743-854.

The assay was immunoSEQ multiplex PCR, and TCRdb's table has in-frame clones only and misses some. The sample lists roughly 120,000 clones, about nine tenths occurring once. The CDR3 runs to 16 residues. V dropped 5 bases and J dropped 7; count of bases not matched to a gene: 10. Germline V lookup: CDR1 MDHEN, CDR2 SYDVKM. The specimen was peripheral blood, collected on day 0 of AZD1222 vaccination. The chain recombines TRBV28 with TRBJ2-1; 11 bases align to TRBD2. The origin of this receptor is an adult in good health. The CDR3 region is CASSDAGTSGRNEQFF. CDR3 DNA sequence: TGTGCCAGCAGTGACGCCGGGACTAGCGGCCGGAATGAGCAGTTCTTC.